The clone carrying this T cell receptor (beta chain) was observed a few times. TCRdb re-called the 5' RACE reads through MiXCR, storing one row per CDR3 protein. This sample yields 450,000 to 550,000 distinct CDR3 sequences, of which 21% are seen a single time; around 16% belongs to the top ten. The CDR3 consists of 17 residues. V lost 4 bases and J lost 1; bases outside the gene matches: 10. The germline V gene encodes CDR1 SEHNR and CDR2 FQNEAQ (reference sequence). This sample is drawn from a study of T cells after yellow fever vaccination. This sequence originates from a man younger than 35 who received the YFV17D yellow fever vaccine. The chain couples TRBV7-9 to TRBJ2-5, with 9 nucleotides matching TRBD2. This sample comprised PBMCs, obtained roughly 23 days after the first yellow fever vaccination. The CDR3 bases are TGTGCCAGCAGCTCCCCGTTAGCGGGGGAGCGCCAAGAGACCCAGTACTTC. Its protein product is CASSSPLAGERQETQYF.